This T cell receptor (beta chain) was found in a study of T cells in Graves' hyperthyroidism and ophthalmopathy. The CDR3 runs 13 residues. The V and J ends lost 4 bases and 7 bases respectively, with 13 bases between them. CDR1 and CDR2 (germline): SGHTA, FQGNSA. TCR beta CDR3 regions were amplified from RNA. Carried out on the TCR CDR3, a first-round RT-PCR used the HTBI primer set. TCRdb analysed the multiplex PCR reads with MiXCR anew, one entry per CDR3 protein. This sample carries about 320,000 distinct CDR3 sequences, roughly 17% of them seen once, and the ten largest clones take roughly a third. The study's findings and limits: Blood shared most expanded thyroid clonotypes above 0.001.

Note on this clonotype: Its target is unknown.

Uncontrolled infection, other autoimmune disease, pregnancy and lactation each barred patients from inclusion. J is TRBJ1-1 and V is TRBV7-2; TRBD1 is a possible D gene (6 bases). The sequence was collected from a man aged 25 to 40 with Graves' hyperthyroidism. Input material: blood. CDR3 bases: TGTGCCAGCAGCTCTCAACAGGGCAGTGAAGCTTTCTTT. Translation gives CASSSQQGSEAFF.